This T cell receptor (beta chain) stems from a study of neurological immune-mediated disorders. The germline V gene encodes CDR1 MGHDK and CDR2 SYGVNS. CDR3 length: 19 amino acids. The J segment lost 5 bases and the V segment lost 0 bases, leaving 11 bases of the junction unmatched. The cells used in sorted libraries, CD4+ or CD8+ T cells, numbered some 1 million. This clonotype was recorded at least ten times. As for the cDNA, it was generated by 5'RACE with 10-nucleotide random UMIs. TCRdb called the 5' RACE reads again in MiXCR, with one record for every CDR3 protein. The table has roughly 10,000 distinct CDR3 sequences, around 21% seen once.

The receptor comes from a woman aged 60-70 years with HTLV-1-associated myelopathy (HAM/TSP). Sample: CD8+ T cells from blood. This chain joins TRBV25-1 and TRBJ2-3, with 13 bases matching TRBD2. CDR3 sequence reads: CASSEYAAGTSGAGDTQYF. DNA of the CDR3: TGTGCCAGCAGTGAATATGCCGCGGGGACTAGCGGGGCCGGAGATACGCAGTATTTT.